In its sample, the clone carrying this T cell receptor (beta chain) was seen a few times. Its antigen remains unknown. Trimming pared 10 bases from V and 10 bases from J, leaving 17 bases between. Germline loops: CDR1 SGHTA, CDR2 FQGNSA. The CDR3 extends over 12 amino acids. Primers used in a second PCR of roughly 7 to 12 cycles were a sample-barcoded 5' primer and a J-beta primer mix. TCRdb fed the 5' RACE reads into MiXCR, producing one record per CDR3 protein. The data hold about 1.7 million distinct CDR3 sequences, with about 30% observed a single time. This record belongs to a study of blood T cells in healthy people across ages. Study-level background: For every two T cells, template switching captured about one barcoded beta molecule.

Study observations and caveats: Roughly linearly, TCR beta diversity per million T cells fell as age increased. Unsorted PBMCs blocked a conclusive comparison of naive and antigen-experienced cells.

The chain combines TRBV7-2 with TRBJ2-4; D might be TRBD1 or TRBD2, each matching 5 bases. The specimen was blood. This sequence was found in a woman in her twenties or thirties in good health. DNA for the CDR3: TGTGCCATCGGGGCCCAGGAAGGGATTCAGTACTTC. This sequence encodes CAIGAQEGIQYF.